This T cell receptor (beta chain) comes out of a study of blood T cell repertoires in COVID-19. Study summary: COVID-19 samples collected from the United States, Italy and Spain covered acute and convalescent phases. PBMCs, B-cell-depleted T cells, or T cells were the source of the cDNA or gDNA that made up the material.

Trimming cost V 3 bases and J 7 bases; bases outside gene matches: 3. The CDR3 is 14 amino acids. Germline lookup yields CDR1 ENHRY and CDR2 SYGVKD. In the source study's methods: Estimation of nucleated cell counts relied on the amplification of reference gene primers. Clones were read by immunoSEQ multiplex PCR, and TCRdb kept only the in-frame ones, dropping some. For V, J and clone size, that table is used; D and trimming come from the DNA. The repertoire holds over 250,000 clones, about nine tenths seen once, with 2% to 3% in the top ten. The sequencing input was peripheral blood. This sequence was found in a person aged 18 to 35 with COVID-19, enrolled during active disease. The chain is built from TRBV10-3 and TRBJ1-6, with 7 bases lining up with TRBD1. In DNA, the CDR3 is TGTGCCATCAGTGAAAGGGACAGCAATTCACCCCTCCACTTT. It yields the protein CAISERDSNSPLHF.